The present TCR beta chain was sequenced within a study of cytomegalovirus exposure and HLA in healthy donors. The study's findings and limits: The study carried out a later analysis of TCR beta sequences. It associated some 18,000 of them with specific HLA alleles at a false discovery rate of 0.05. Common viral pathogens were later found to be apparently linked to several of the most significant clusters.

13 Jbeta primers and 60 Vbeta primers were used for the PCR. Profiling relied on immunoSEQ multiplex PCR, and the TCRdb table lists in-frame clones only, not all of them. The sample lists 150,000 to 250,000 clones, 80% to 85% occurring once. Looked up from germline, CDR1 is SNHLY and CDR2 is FYNNEI. The length of the CDR3 is 15 residues. V was pared by 2 bases and J by 3 bases, with 5 bases of the junction left unmatched. A remark on this clone: Its antigen is undetermined.

The clonotype comes from a woman aged 45-65 years in good health and CMV-seropositive. Material for sequencing was PBMCs. This sequence joins TRBV2 and TRBJ2-5; 8 bases agree with TRBD1. CDR3 in DNA: TGTGCCAGCAGTGAATCAGGGACAGGAGAAGAGACCCAGTACTTC. Protein sequence: CASSESGTGEETQYF.